The 17 T cell receptor beta chains presented below share a single source sample, sequenced in a study of blood T cell repertoires in COVID-19. Sequenced by immunoSEQ multiplex PCR; TCRdb stores in-frame clones only, minus some. The table shows under 350,000 clones, with 86% occurring only once. Material: PBMCs or T cells enriched from blood (not recorded which). The source of these receptors is a woman between 40 and 50 years old with acute COVID-19.

The V call is TRBV6-4, the J call TRBJ2-4, with 7 bases that match TRBD2. This CDR3 is built from 20 residues. J gave up 8 bases and V 7 bases, and 29 bases lay outside the gene matches. CDR1 and CDR2 (germline): MRHNA, SNTAGT. CDR3 loop: CASIPTPGGLAVEVWDIQYF. CDR3 coding DNA: TGTGCCAGCATCCCAACCCCAGGTGGGCTAGCGGTCGAAGTTTGGGACATTCAGTACTTC.

J is TRBJ1-4 and V is TRBV6-2 or TRBV6-3; D perhaps matches TRBD1 (5 bases). The V and J ends lost 3 bases and 5 bases respectively, with 19 bases between them. This CDR3 spans 17 amino acids. Germline lookup yields CDR1 MNHEY and CDR2 SVGEGT. The CDR3 reads CASSYGARANRNEKLFF. The CDR3, as DNA: TGTGCCAGCAGTTATGGAGCCAGGGCAAATCGGAATGAAAAACTGTTTTTT.

On this clone itself: The sample has other DNA sequences that encode this CDR3 too. The chain joins TRBV6-1 to TRBJ2-3; D unresolved. Trimming removed 1 base from V and 3 bases from J, with 5 bases in between. The germline V gene encodes CDR1 MNHNS and CDR2 SASEGT. This CDR3 is built from 13 residues. The CDR3 here is CASSEVATDTQYF. As DNA, the CDR3 is TGTGCCAGCAGTGAAGTGGCTACAGATACGCAGTATTTT.

V gene TRBV2 combines with J gene TRBJ1-2; no reliable D call. V gave up 3 bases and J gave up 5 bases, with 10 bases separating them. The CDR3 contains 13 residues. Germline assignment: CDR1 SNHLY and CDR2 FYNNEI. CDR3 region: CASSDRTSYGYTF. The CDR3 DNA is TGTGCCAGCAGTGACAGGACTTCGTATGGCTACACCTTC.

The chain recombines TRBV7-2 with TRBJ2-7, with 9 bases lining up with TRBD2. The CDR3 covers 15 residues. CDR1 and CDR2 (germline): SGHTA, FQGNSA. V lost 5 bases to trimming and J lost 5 bases; unmatched junction nucleotides: 10. The CDR3 region has the DNA TGTGCCAGCAGCGTCGCTGGGACTAGCTATAACGAGCAGTACTTC. Its protein is CASSVAGTSYNEQYF.

The V gene is TRBV18, the J gene TRBJ1-2, with D unclear. The CDR3 totals 15 residues. V was shortened by 1 base and J by 3 bases, with 12 bases between the two germline ends. Germline V lookup: CDR1 KGHSH, CDR2 LQKENI. The CDR3 DNA follows: TGTGCCAGCTCACCACGGGCAGACTACTACTATGGCTACACCTTC. It translates to CASSPRADYYYGYTF.

This chain uses TRBV18 with TRBJ2-7, with TRBD1 matching over 8 bases. The CDR3 extends over 16 amino acids. Germline V gene lookup returns CDR1 KGHSH and CDR2 LQKENI. V was pared by 3 bases and J by 6 bases, with 13 bases of the junction left unmatched. CDR3 nucleotides: TGTGCCAGCTCACCTACCGCCCAGGGGGCGTTCTCCGAGCAGTACTTC. It translates to CASSPTAQGAFSEQYF.

CDR3 coding DNA: TGTGCCATCAGTGAGTCGCCCAGCGAACCCTATGGCTACACCTTC. Its protein product is CAISESPSEPYGYTF. The chain employs TRBV10-3 and TRBJ1-2, with D uncertain. Germline V gene data show CDR1 as ENHRY and CDR2 as SYGVKD. The V gene lost 0 bases and the J gene lost 4 bases, with 12 bases spanning the gap. There are 15 residues in the CDR3.

The rearrangement joins TRBV27 to TRBJ1-2, with 7 bases matching TRBD1. Germline V gives CDR1 MNHEY, CDR2 SMNVEV (reference sequence). Trimming at V came to 4 bases and at J to 2 bases, leaving 16 bases not matched to a gene. The CDR3 consists of 18 residues. CDR3 sequence (DNA): TGTGCCAGCAGTTCGTTCAACAGGGGAGCGGTTAGAAACTATGGCTACACCTTC. Amino acids: CASSSFNRGAVRNYGYTF.

V is TRBV4-1 and J is TRBJ2-3, with 9 bases matching TRBD1. The CDR3 runs 16 residues. J was trimmed by 6 bases and V by 0 bases; bases with no gene match: 7. Germline CDR1 reads MGHRA; CDR2 reads YSYEKL. CDR3 region: CASSQDGTGGWDTQYF. CDR3 DNA: TGCGCCAGCAGCCAAGATGGTACAGGGGGCTGGGATACGCAGTATTTT.

The chain joins TRBV5-4 to TRBJ1-3, with D possibly matching TRBD1 (6 bases). Germline V gene sequence: CDR1 SGHNT, CDR2 YYREEE (reference sequence). V was pared by 0 bases and J by 4 bases, with 8 bases between. This CDR3 region has 14 residues. The CDR3 spells CASSLGGPGNTIYF. The CDR3, as DNA: TGTGCCAGCAGCTTGGGGGGGCCCGGAAACACCATATATTTT.

This chain links TRBV5-4 with TRBJ1-4; D call uncertain. The CDR3 has 14 amino acids. V was shortened by 1 base and J by 4 bases, with 8 bases between the two germline ends. CDR1 is SGHNT, CDR2 YYREEE, per germline (reference sequence). The CDR3 DNA follows: TGTGCCAGCAGCTTGAACTTGAATAATGAAAAACTGTTTTTT. Its translation: CASSLNLNNEKLFF.

The CDR3 spells CASSFRTSLQETQYF. The DNA of the CDR3 is TGTGCCAGCAGTTTCCGTACTAGCCTCCAAGAGACCCAGTACTTC. The chain combines TRBV6-5 with TRBJ2-5; tentative D call: TRBD2 (6 bases). Germline lookup yields CDR1 MNHEY and CDR2 SVGAGI. This CDR3 contains 15 residues. V lost 4 bases and J lost 1, with 13 bases in between.

This clone was seen a handful of times. This chain uses TRBV7-3 with TRBJ2-1, with 7 bases fitting TRBD2. CDR1 is SGHTA, CDR2 FQGTGA, per germline. The ends lost 3 bases at V and 4 bases at J; junction bases unmatched: 6. This CDR3 is built from 15 residues. The CDR3: CASSFGRTSYNEQFF. The CDR3, as DNA: TGTGCCAGCAGCTTCGGGAGGACAAGTTACAATGAGCAGTTCTTC.

Here the CDR3 reads CASSLGVFGGVNTEAFF. CDR3 sequence (DNA): TGTGCCAGCAGCTTAGGGGTCTTCGGGGGGGTGAACACTGAAGCTTTCTTT. V gene TRBV7-2 combines with J gene TRBJ1-1; TRBD1 is a possible D gene (5 bases). The CDR3 contains 17 residues. V gave up 1 base and J gave up 0 bases, with 15 bases separating them. Germline values: CDR1 SGHTA, CDR2 FQGNSA.

The chain joins TRBV2 to TRBJ1-1; no definite D call. The CDR3 covers 16 residues. With 7 bases removed from V and 3 bases from J, the gap between germline ends came to 21 bases. The germline V gene encodes CDR1 SNHLY and CDR2 FYNNEI. CDR3 amino acids: CASTGTPQTRHTEAFF. CDR3 nucleotide sequence: TGTGCCAGCACCGGAACCCCCCAGACAAGGCACACTGAAGCTTTCTTT.

CDR3 loop: CASSERSLSSSYNSPLHF. DNA of the CDR3: TGTGCCAGCAGTGAGAGGTCCCTCAGCAGCTCCTATAATTCACCCCTCCACTTT. The V gene is TRBV6-1, the J gene TRBJ1-6; D unresolved. From germline, CDR1 is MNHNS and CDR2 SASEGT. CDR3 length: 18 residues. Trimming took 3 bases from V and 0 from J, leaving 15 bases between them.